A single sample is the source of the 22 T cell receptor beta chains below, sequenced in a study of T-cell reconstitution after alpha-beta-depleted transplantation in children. A TCRbeta library incorporating unique molecular identifiers was prepared. TCRdb reprocessed the PCR reads with MiXCR, giving one entry per CDR3 protein. The sample shows approximately 980,000 distinct CDR3 sequences, roughly 31% of them seen only once. The sample here was PBMCs, mostly from graft donor cells, taken 360 days after TCRalphabeta/CD19-depleted stem cell transplant. These receptors all stem from a boy younger than two who had a stem cell transplant for SCID, so the T cells may come from the graft donor.

This chain links TRBV15 with TRBJ2-7, with unresolved D. The CDR3 totals 15 residues. Trimming took 3 bases from V and 5 from J, leaving 17 bases between them. Germline CDR1 and CDR2: LNHNV and YYDKDF (reference sequence). CDR3 sequence: CATSSDQGSRDEQYF. CDR3 nucleotides: TGTGCCACCAGCAGTGACCAAGGTAGTCGGGACGAGCAGTACTTC.

V usage is TRBV5-5 and J usage is TRBJ2-1; D tentatively reads TRBD1 or TRBD2 (5 bases each). Germline V gene sequence: CDR1 SGHKS, CDR2 YYEKEE (reference sequence). This CDR3 has 12 amino acids. The V gene lost 4 bases and the J gene lost 13 bases, with 15 bases spanning the gap. CDR3 amino acids: CASSSSRGGQFF. The DNA for the CDR3 is TGTGCCAGCAGCAGCTCTCGTGGGGGTCAGTTCTTC. Based on the CDR3 plus reference TRBV5-5 and TRBJ2-1, the full variable domain is DAGVTQSPTHLIKTRGQQVTLRCSPISGHKSVSWYQQVLGQGPQFIFQYYEKEERGRGNFPDRFSARQFPNYSSELNVNALLLGDSALYLCASSSSRGGQFFGPGTRLTVL.

The chain uses TRBV12-3 or TRBV12-4 and TRBJ1-1; possible D gene TRBD1, 6 bases. V was pared by 5 bases and J by 4 bases, with 11 bases between. CDR3 length: 13 residues. The CDR3 spells CASSDTGSTEAFF. The CDR3 DNA is TGTGCCAGCAGTGACACAGGGAGCACTGAAGCTTTCTTT.

The chain employs TRBV4-1 and TRBJ1-5; possible D gene TRBD1, 6 bases. V lost 0 bases and J 6 bases, leaving 12 bases between the germline ends. The CDR3 is made up of 15 amino acids. Germline assignment: CDR1 MGHRA and CDR2 YSYEKL. This chain's CDR3 is CASSQDWGGGQPQHF. In DNA, the CDR3 is TGCGCCAGCAGCCAAGACTGGGGAGGGGGTCAGCCCCAGCATTTT.

The chain employs TRBV6-5 and TRBJ1-1, with D possibly being TRBD1 (5 bases). The CDR3 extends over 14 amino acids. Germline CDR1 is MNHEY and CDR2 is SVGAGI. Trimming took off 2 bases at V and 1 base at J, with 8 bases between the two ends. The CDR3 DNA reads TGTGCCAGCAGTTACCGCGACAGGAACACTGAAGCTTTCTTT. This translates into CASSYRDRNTEAFF.

The rearrangement links TRBV4-2 to TRBJ2-6; D tentatively reads TRBD1 or TRBD2 (6 bases each). Trimming left V 4 bases short and J 0 bases short, with 13 bases between. Germline V gene lookup returns CDR1 LGHNA and CDR2 YNFKEQ. This CDR3 is built from 17 residues. CDR3 in amino acids: CASSPAEGVSGANVLTF. The DNA of the CDR3 is TGTGCCAGCAGCCCCGCGGAGGGGGTCTCTGGGGCCAACGTCCTGACTTTC.

This chain connects TRBV10-3 to TRBJ1-3, with unresolved D. Germline CDR1 is ENHRY and CDR2 is SYGVKD. V gave up 4 bases and J gave up 4 bases, with 11 bases separating them. The CDR3 length is 14 residues. This CDR3 is CAISAIGVGNTIYF. The DNA for the CDR3 is TGTGCCATCAGTGCGATCGGCGTGGGAAACACCATATATTTT.

This clonotype occurred once. The CDR3 sequence: CASGTLGGTDTQYF. The CDR3 DNA sequence: TGCGCCAGCGGGACCCTGGGAGGCACAGATACGCAGTATTTT. V is TRBV5-1 and J is TRBJ2-3; D possibly uses TRBD1 or TRBD2 (5 bases each). The CDR3 length is 14 residues. Germline values: CDR1 SGHRS, CDR2 YFSETQ. With 7 bases removed from V and 1 base from J, the gap between germline ends came to 13 bases.

This clonotype was observed a few times. The chain couples TRBV20-1 to TRBJ2-5; D is unclear. Trimming pared 3 bases from V and 1 base from J, leaving 9 bases between. The germline CDR1 and CDR2 sequences are DFQATT and SNEGSKA (reference sequence). The CDR3 consists of 13 residues. CDR3 sequence (DNA): TGCAGTGCTAGGAGACAAGCCCAAGAGACCCAGTACTTC. Translating it yields CSARRQAQETQYF.

The genes are TRBV7-9 and TRBJ2-5, with D possibly matching TRBD2 (5 bases). Germline loops: CDR1 SEHNR, CDR2 FQNEAQ (reference sequence). V lost 1 base and J 4 bases, leaving 19 bases between the germline ends. The CDR3 consists of 17 residues. This CDR3 reads CASSLGGWSPGGETQYF. The DNA of the CDR3 is TGTGCCAGCAGCTTAGGGGGTTGGAGCCCTGGAGGAGAGACCCAGTACTTC.

This clonotype was detected only a few times. The J gene is TRBJ1-5, the V gene TRBV29-1, with 8 bases fitting TRBD1. The junction had 6 bases not matched to a gene; V was cut back by 4 bases and J by 4 bases. This CDR3 spans 14 amino acids. Germline CDR1 is SQVTM and CDR2 is ANQGSEA. CDR3 region: CSVAQQGVNQPQHF. In DNA form, the CDR3 reads TGCAGCGTTGCCCAACAGGGGGTTAATCAGCCCCAGCATTTT.

This clonotype has just a few counts. The chain recombines TRBV3-1 with TRBJ2-3, with a weak D call TRBD2 (5 bases). Trimming took 3 bases from V and 14 from J, leaving 12 bases between them. CDR1 is LGHDT and CDR2 is YNNKEL in the germline V gene (reference sequence). This CDR3 spans 11 amino acids. The CDR3 sequence: CASSQEAKRYF. The CDR3 DNA reads TGTGCCAGCAGCCAGGAGGCAAAGAGGTATTTT.

At least ten counts were recorded for this clonotype. The chain employs TRBV12-5 and TRBJ2-7, with D possibly matching TRBD1 (5 bases). V lost 0 bases to trimming and J lost 3 bases, with 6 bases between them. The CDR3 spans 13 residues. Germline V lookup: CDR1 LGHNT, CDR2 FRNRAP. Here the CDR3 DNA reads TGTGCTAGTGGTTTGGTAGGGGTCTACGAGCAGTACTTC. Translated, it gives CASGLVGVYEQYF.

This clonotype was found a few times. This chain links TRBV24-1 with TRBJ2-3, with a weak D call TRBD1 (5 bases). Trimming removed 1 base at V and 4 bases at J, with 14 bases between. Germline-derived CDR1 and CDR2 are KGHDR and SFDVKD. The CDR3 runs 16 residues. The CDR3 loop reads CATSDFSGMPADTQYF. CDR3 nucleotide sequence: TGTGCCACCAGTGATTTCTCAGGGATGCCAGCAGATACGCAGTATTTT.

The rearrangement links TRBV9 to TRBJ1-5; D is unclear. V gave up 0 bases and J gave up 5 bases, with 6 bases separating them. CDR1 and CDR2 from the germline V gene are SGDLS and YYNGEE. The CDR3 contains 13 residues. The CDR3 DNA is TGTGCCAGCAGCGTAGACTCCGATCAGCCCCAGCATTTT. Amino acids: CASSVDSDQPQHF. Full variable domain (rest looked up from reference TRBV9 and TRBJ1-5): DSGVTQTPKHLITATGQRVTLRCSPRSGDLSVYWYQQSLDQGLQFLIQYYNGEERAKGNILERFSAQQFPDLHSELNLSSLELGDSALYFCASSVDSDQPQHFGDGTRLSIL.

The sample holds a few counts of this clonotype. The chain has TRBV9 and TRBJ1-2; 10 nucleotides line up with TRBD1. The CDR3 runs 14 residues. The ends lost 0 bases at V and 9 bases at J; junction bases unmatched: 5. Germline V lookup: CDR1 SGDLS, CDR2 YYNGEE. This CDR3 reads CASSVEGTGDRYTF. CDR3 DNA: TGTGCCAGCAGCGTAGAGGGGACAGGGGATCGCTACACCTTC.

The genes are TRBV28 and TRBJ1-1; weak D call: TRBD1 (5 bases). Trimming shortened V by 4 bases and J by 4 bases, and 19 bases separated the two germline ends. The CDR3 is 16 amino acids. From germline, CDR1 is MDHEN and CDR2 SYDVKM. In DNA form, the CDR3 reads TGTGCCAGCAGTTGGGCCTTAGGGGCCTGGGTCACTGAAGCTTTCTTT. Translating gives CASSWALGAWVTEAFF. The full variable domain, with the rest looked up from reference TRBV28 and TRBJ1-1, is DVKVTQSSRYLVKRTGEKVFLECVQDMDHENMFWYRQDPGLGLRLIYFSYDVKMKEKGDIPEGYSVSREKKERFSLILESASTNQTSMYLCASSWALGAWVTEAFFGQGTRLTVV.

The chain couples TRBV4-1 to TRBJ2-7, with TRBD1 as a possible D gene (5 bases). V was pared by 4 bases and J by 1 base, with 11 bases between. Germline-derived CDR1 and CDR2 are MGHRA and YSYEKL. CDR3 length equals 14 residues. CDR3 DNA sequence: TGCGCCAGCAGCCTCACGACAGAGTCCTACGAGCAGTACTTC. This sequence encodes CASSLTTESYEQYF.

The chain recombines TRBV20-1 with TRBJ1-3; D is undetermined. Trimming pared 1 base from V and 1 base from J, leaving 5 bases between. There are 13 residues in the CDR3. Germline V gene data show CDR1 as DFQATT and CDR2 as SNEGSKA (reference sequence). CDR3 protein: CSARVESGNTIYF. The DNA for the CDR3 is TGCAGTGCTAGAGTCGAATCTGGAAACACCATATATTTT.

The rearrangement links TRBV29-1 to TRBJ2-5; perhaps TRBD1 as D (5 bases). The ends were cut back, 0 bases at V and 5 bases at J, with 13 bases in the middle. This CDR3 region has 14 residues. Germline assignment: CDR1 SQVTM and CDR2 ANQGSEA. The CDR3 DNA sequence: TGCAGCGTTGAAGAGGGGCTGGGGTACGAGACCCAGTACTTC. Protein: CSVEEGLGYETQYF. The variable domain in full, completed from reference TRBV29-1 and TRBJ2-5, reads SAVISQKPSRDICQRGTSLTIQCQVDSQVTMMFWYRQQPGQSLTLIATANQGSEATYESGFVIDKFPISRPNLTFSTLTVSNMSPEDSSIYLCSVEEGLGYETQYFGPGTRLLVL.

About this clonotype itself: The junction differs from germline at one of its ends, possibly a read error. The J gene is TRBJ2-2, the V gene TRBV19; D might be TRBD1 (6 bases). This CDR3 contains 16 residues. The germline gives CDR1 LNHDA, CDR2 SQIVND (reference sequence). CDR3 bases: TGTGCCAGTAGCTTTCGCCGGACAGAGAACATCGGGGAGCTGTTTTTT. It encodes CASSFRRTENIGELFF.

This clonotype was counted only a few times. The V and J genes are TRBV27 and TRBJ2-1, with D hard to call. Germline assignment: CDR1 MNHEY and CDR2 SMNVEV (reference sequence). CDR3 length equals 14 residues. Trimming removed 0 bases from V and 8 bases from J, with 11 bases in between. The CDR3 spells CASSLSGPEDEQFF. The CDR3 coding sequence is TGTGCCAGCAGTTTATCGGGCCCCGAGGATGAGCAGTTCTTC.